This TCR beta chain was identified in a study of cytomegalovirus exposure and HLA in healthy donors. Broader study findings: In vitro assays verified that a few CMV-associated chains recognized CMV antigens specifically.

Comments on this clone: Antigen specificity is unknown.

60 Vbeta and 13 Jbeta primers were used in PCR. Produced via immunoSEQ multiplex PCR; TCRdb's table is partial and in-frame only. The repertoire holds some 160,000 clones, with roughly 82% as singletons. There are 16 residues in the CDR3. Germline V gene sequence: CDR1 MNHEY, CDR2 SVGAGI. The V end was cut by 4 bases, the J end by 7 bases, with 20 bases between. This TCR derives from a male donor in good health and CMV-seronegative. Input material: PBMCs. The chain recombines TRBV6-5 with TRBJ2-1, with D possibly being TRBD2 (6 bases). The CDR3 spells CASSFGATSTGNEQFF. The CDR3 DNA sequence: TGTGCCAGCAGTTTTGGGGCGACTAGTACGGGAAATGAGCAGTTCTTC.